Described below is a single T cell receptor (beta chain) sequence and its context. The CDR3 contains 12 residues. Trimming shortened V by 1 base and J by 6 bases, and 7 bases separated the two germline ends. CDR1 is LNHNV and CDR2 is YYDKDF in the germline V gene (reference sequence). Only in-frame clones appear in the TCRdb table, and some are missing; sequencing was by immunoSEQ multiplex PCR. Seen here are fewer than 250,000 clones, approximately 91% observed once, and the top ten hold less than 7.5%. The sample comes from a study of blood T cell repertoires in COVID-19. The overall study: Nucleic acid was either cDNA or gDNA, and it came from T cells, B-cell-depleted T cells, or PBMCs.

V usage is TRBV15 and J usage is TRBJ2-7; D gene uncertain. Sequenced: peripheral blood. The TCR comes from a man between 60 and 75 years old who had recovered from COVID-19. The CDR3 sequence: CATSRVASEQYF. CDR3 in DNA: TGTGCCACCAGCAGAGTCGCTAGCGAGCAGTACTTC. Together with reference TRBV15 and TRBJ2-7, the CDR3 gives the full variable domain: DAMVIQNPRYQVTQFGKPVTLSCSQTLNHNVMYWYQQKSSQAPKLLFHYYDKDFNNEADTPDNFQSRRPNTSFCFLDIRSPGLGDTAMYLCATSRVASEQYFGPGTRLTVT.